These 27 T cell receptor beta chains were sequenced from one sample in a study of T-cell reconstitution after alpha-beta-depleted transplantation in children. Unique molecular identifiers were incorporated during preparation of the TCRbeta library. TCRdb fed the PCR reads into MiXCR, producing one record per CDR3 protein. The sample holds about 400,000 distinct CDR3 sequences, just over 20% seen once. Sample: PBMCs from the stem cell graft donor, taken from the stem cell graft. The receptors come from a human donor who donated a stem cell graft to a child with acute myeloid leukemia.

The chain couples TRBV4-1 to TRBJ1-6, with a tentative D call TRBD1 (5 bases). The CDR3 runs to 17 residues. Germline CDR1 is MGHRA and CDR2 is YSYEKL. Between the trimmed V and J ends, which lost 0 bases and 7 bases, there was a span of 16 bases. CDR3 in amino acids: CASSQEYLPGRNSPLHF. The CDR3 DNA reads TGCGCCAGCAGCCAAGAATATTTGCCAGGGCGAAATTCACCCCTCCACTTT.

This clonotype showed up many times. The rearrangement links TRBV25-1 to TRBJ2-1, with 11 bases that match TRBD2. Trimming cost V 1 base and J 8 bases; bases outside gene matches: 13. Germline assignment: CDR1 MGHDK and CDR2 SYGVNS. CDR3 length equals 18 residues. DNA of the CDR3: TGTGCCAGCAGTGAATCCGGGACTAGCGGCCCTAAGGGAGATGAGCAGTTCTTC. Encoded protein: CASSESGTSGPKGDEQFF.

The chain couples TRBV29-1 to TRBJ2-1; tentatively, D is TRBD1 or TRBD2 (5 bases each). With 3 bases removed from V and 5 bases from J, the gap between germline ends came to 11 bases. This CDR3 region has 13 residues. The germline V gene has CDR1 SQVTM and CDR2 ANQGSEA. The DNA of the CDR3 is TGCAGCGTTGACTCTCTGGGGGACAATGAGCAGTTCTTC. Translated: CSVDSLGDNEQFF.

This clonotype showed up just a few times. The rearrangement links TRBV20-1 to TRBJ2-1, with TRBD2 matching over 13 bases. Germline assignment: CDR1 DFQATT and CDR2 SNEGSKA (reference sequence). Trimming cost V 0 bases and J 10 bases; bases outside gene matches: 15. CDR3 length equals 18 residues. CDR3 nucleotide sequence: TGCAGTGCTAGAGATTTCAGTAGGACTAGCGGGAGAGGTAGGGAGCAGTTCTTC. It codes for CSARDFSRTSGRGREQFF.

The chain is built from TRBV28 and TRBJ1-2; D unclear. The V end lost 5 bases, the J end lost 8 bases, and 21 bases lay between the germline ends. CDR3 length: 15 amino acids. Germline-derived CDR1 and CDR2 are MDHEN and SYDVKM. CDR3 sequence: CASSLARTGLIGYTF. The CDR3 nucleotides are TGTGCCAGCAGTCTTGCCCGGACCGGCTTGATAGGCTACACCTTC.

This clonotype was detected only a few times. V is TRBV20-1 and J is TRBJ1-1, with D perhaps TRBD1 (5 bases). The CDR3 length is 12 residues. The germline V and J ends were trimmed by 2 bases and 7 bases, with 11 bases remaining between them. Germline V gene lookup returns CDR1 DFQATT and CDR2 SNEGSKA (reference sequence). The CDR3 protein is CSARLQRGEAFF. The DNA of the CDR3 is TGCAGTGCTAGACTCCAAAGGGGTGAAGCTTTCTTT.

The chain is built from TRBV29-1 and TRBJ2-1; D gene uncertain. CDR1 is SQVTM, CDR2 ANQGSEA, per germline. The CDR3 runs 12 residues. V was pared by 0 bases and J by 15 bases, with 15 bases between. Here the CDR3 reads CSVEDDSLAGFF. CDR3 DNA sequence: TGCAGCGTTGAAGATGACTCACTCGCTGGGTTCTTC.

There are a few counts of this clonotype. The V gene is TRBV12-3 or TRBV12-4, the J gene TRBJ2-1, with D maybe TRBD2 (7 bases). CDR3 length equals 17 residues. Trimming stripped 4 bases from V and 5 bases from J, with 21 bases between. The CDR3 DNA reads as TGTGCCAGCAGTTCCTGGGGGGGCGGTATGAGGGACAATGAGCAGTTCTTC. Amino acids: CASSSWGGGMRDNEQFF.

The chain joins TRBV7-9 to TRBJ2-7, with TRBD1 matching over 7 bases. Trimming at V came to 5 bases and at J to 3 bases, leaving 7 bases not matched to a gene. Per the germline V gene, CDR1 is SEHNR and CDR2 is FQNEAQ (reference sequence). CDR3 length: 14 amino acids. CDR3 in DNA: TGTGCCAGCAGCGAGCAGGGGGTCGGCTACGAGCAGTACTTC. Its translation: CASSEQGVGYEQYF. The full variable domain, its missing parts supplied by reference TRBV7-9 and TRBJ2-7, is DTGVSQNPRHKITKRGQNVTFRCDPISEHNRLYWYRQTLGQGPEFLTYFQNEAQLEKSRLLSDRFSAERPKGSFSTLEIQRTEQGDSAMYLCASSEQGVGYEQYFGPGTRLTVT.

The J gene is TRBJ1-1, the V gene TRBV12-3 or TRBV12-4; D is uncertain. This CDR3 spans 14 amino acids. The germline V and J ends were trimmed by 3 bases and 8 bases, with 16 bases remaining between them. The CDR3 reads CASSFEVGKREAFF. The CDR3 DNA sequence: TGTGCCAGCAGTTTCGAGGTGGGGAAACGGGAAGCTTTCTTT.

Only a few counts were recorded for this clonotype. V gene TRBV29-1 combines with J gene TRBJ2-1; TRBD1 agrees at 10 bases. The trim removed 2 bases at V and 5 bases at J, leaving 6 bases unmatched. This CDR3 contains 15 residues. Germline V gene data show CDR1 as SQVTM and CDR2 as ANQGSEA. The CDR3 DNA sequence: TGCAGCGTTGAATTGAGACAGGGGGCCCACAATGAGCAGTTCTTC. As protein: CSVELRQGAHNEQFF.

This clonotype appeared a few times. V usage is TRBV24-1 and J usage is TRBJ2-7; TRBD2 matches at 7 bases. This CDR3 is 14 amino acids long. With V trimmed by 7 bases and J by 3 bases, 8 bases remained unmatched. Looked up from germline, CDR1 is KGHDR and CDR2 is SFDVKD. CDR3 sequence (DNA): TGTGCCACCAGCGGGACTACGGGTAGCTACGAGCAGTACTTC. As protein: CATSGTTGSYEQYF.

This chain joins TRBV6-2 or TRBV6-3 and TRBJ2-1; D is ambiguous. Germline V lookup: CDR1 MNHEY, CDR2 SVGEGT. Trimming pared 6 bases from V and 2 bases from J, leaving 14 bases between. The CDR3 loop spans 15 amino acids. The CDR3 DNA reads TGTGCCAGCAGCTCCGAACCCTTAACCTACAATGAGCAGTTCTTC. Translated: CASSSEPLTYNEQFF.

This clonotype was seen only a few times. CDR3 protein: CATSDPGTSGRGNYNEQFF. The CDR3 DNA is TGTGCCACCAGTGACCCGGGGACTAGCGGGAGGGGTAACTACAATGAGCAGTTCTTC. The J gene is TRBJ2-1, the V gene TRBV24-1; 16 nucleotides align to TRBD2. The junction had 8 bases not matched to a gene; V was cut back by 4 bases and J by 3 bases. This CDR3 spans 19 amino acids. The V gene's germline CDR1 is KGHDR and CDR2 SFDVKD.

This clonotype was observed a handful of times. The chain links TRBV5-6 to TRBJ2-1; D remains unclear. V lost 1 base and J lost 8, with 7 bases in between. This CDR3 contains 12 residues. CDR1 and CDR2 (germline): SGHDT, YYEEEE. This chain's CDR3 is CASSLTADEQFF. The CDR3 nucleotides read TGTGCCAGCAGCTTGACCGCGGATGAGCAGTTCTTC.

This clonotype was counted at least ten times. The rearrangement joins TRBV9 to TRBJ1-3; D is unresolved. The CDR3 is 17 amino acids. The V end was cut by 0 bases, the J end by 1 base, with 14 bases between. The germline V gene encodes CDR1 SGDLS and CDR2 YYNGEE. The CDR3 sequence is CASSVEGSSKSGNTIYF. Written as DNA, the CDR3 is TGTGCCAGCAGCGTAGAAGGCAGCTCAAAGTCTGGAAACACCATATATTTT.

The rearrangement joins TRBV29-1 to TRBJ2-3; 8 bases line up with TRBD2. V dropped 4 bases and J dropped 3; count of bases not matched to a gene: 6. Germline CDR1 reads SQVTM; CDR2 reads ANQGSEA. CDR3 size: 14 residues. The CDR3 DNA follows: TGCAGCGTTGTCGGGTTAGCGGGGACAGATACGCAGTATTTT. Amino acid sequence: CSVVGLAGTDTQYF.

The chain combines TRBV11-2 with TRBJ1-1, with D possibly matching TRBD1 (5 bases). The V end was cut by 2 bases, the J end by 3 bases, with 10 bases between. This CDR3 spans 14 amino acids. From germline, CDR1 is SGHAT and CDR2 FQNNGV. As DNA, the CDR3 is TGTGCCAGCAGCTTAAGGGGTGAGGACACTGAAGCTTTCTTT. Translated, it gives CASSLRGEDTEAFF. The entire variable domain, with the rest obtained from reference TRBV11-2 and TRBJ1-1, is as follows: EAGVAQSPRYKIIEKRQSVAFWCNPISGHATLYWYQQILGQGPKLLIQFQNNGVVDDSQLPKDRFSAERLKGVDSTLKIQPAKLEDSAVYLCASSLRGEDTEAFFGQGTRLTVV.

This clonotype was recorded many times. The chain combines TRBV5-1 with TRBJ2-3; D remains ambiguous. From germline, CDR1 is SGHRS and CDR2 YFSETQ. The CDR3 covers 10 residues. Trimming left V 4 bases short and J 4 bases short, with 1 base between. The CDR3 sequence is CASSPDTQYF. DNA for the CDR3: TGCGCCAGCAGCCCAGATACGCAGTATTTT.

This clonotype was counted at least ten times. The chain's CDR3 is CASSLESGYNEQFF. The CDR3, as DNA: TGTGCCAGCAGTTTAGAATCAGGTTACAATGAGCAGTTCTTC. The chain is built from TRBV28 and TRBJ2-1; no clear D gene. CDR1 MDHEN and CDR2 SYDVKM come from the germline V gene. Deletions cut 2 bases from V and 4 bases from J, with 9 bases between. There are 14 residues in the CDR3.

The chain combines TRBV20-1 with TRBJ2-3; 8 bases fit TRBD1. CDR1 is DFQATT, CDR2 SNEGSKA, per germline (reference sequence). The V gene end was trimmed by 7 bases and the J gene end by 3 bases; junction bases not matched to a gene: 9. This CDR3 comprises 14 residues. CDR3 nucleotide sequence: TGCAGTGGTTGGGACAGGCTGTGGACAGATACGCAGTATTTT. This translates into CSGWDRLWTDTQYF.

CDR3 sequence (DNA): TGTGCCAGCATCCTTAGTGCACCTAGCACCTACGAGCAGTACTTC. This codes for CASILSAPSTYEQYF. The genes are TRBV6-1 and TRBJ2-7; a weak D match, TRBD2 (5 bases). This CDR3 spans 15 amino acids. V was pared by 7 bases and J by 2 bases, with 18 bases between. Germline CDR1 and CDR2: MNHNS and SASEGT.

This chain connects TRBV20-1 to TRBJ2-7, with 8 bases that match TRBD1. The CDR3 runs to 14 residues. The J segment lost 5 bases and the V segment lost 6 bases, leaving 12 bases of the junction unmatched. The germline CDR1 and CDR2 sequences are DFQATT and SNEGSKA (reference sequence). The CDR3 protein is CSAGGTGISHEQYF. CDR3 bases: TGCAGTGCGGGCGGGACAGGCATTTCCCACGAGCAGTACTTC.

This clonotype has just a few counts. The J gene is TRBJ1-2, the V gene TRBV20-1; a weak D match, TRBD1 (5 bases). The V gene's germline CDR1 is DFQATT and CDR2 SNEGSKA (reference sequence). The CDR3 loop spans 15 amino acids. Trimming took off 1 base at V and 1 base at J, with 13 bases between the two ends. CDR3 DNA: TGCAGTGCTAGAGTTGGGGCAGGGTTTAACTATGGCTACACCTTC. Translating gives CSARVGAGFNYGYTF.

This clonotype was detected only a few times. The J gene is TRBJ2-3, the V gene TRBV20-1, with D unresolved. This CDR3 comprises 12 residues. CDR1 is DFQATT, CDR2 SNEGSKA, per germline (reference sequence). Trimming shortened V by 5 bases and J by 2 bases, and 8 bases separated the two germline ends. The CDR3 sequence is CSAPTTTDTQYF. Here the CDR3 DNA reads TGCAGTGCTCCCACTACCACAGATACGCAGTATTTT.

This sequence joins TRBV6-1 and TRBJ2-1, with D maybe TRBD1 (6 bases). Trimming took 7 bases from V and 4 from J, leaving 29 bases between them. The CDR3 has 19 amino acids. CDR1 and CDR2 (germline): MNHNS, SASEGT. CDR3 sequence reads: CASTAGFEDSRGFYNEQFF. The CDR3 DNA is TGTGCCAGCACAGCAGGTTTCGAGGACAGCAGGGGCTTTTACAATGAGCAGTTCTTC.

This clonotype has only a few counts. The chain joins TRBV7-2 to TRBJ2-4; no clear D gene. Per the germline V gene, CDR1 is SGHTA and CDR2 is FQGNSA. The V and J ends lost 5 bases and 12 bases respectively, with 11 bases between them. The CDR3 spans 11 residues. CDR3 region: CASSIRDNQYF. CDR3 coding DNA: TGTGCCAGCAGCATCAGAGACAATCAGTACTTC. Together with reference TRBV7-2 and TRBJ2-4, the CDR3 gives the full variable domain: GAGVSQSPSNKVTEKGKDVELRCDPISGHTALYWYRQSLGQGLEFLIYFQGNSAPDKSGLPSDRFSAERTGGSVSTLTIQRTQQEDSAVYLCASSIRDNQYFGAGTRLSVL.